Below are 9 T cell receptor beta chains sequenced from a single sample in a study of T-cell reconstitution after alpha-beta-depleted transplantation in children. Molecular barcoding with unique molecular identifiers was used for the TCRbeta library. TCRdb called the PCR reads again in MiXCR, with one record for every CDR3 protein. The sample consists of some 600,000 distinct CDR3 sequences, 13% of them appearing once. The source material was PBMCs, mostly from graft donor cells, sampled 360 days after TCRalphabeta/CD19-depleted stem cell transplant. The receptors here all came from a male patient younger than 18 who had a stem cell transplant for acute myeloid leukemia, so the T cells may come from the graft donor.

This clonotype was observed at least ten times. This rearrangement joins TRBV10-3 to TRBJ2-7, with TRBD2 matching over 13 bases. The germline gives CDR1 ENHRY, CDR2 SYGVKD. The CDR3 contains 16 residues. The V segment lost 7 bases and the J segment 1 base; nucleotides outside the gene matches: 7. Here the CDR3 DNA reads TGTGCCATCACCCCGGGACTAGCGGGATATTCCTACGAGCAGTACTTC. The encoded protein is CAITPGLAGYSYEQYF.

This clonotype was observed a few times. The V call is TRBV18, the J call TRBJ2-2; 8 bases match TRBD2. The CDR3 length is 15 residues. Per the germline V gene, CDR1 is KGHSH and CDR2 is LQKENI. V shed 3 bases, J shed 5 bases, and the junction held 5 bases outside the gene matches. CDR3 sequence: CASSPAGGKTGELFF. The CDR3 bases are TGTGCCAGCTCACCGGCGGGAGGAAAAACCGGGGAGCTGTTTTTT.

The V gene is TRBV6-5, the J gene TRBJ2-3; no clear D gene. The germline V gene has CDR1 MNHEY and CDR2 SVGAGI. This CDR3 region has 14 residues. V gave up 2 bases and J gave up 2 bases, with 8 bases separating them. Written as DNA, the CDR3 is TGTGCCAGCAGTTACCTCAGGCCCACAGATACGCAGTATTTT. Its protein is CASSYLRPTDTQYF.

This clonotype was picked up a small number of times. This rearrangement joins TRBV4-3 to TRBJ2-2; 9 bases match TRBD2. Germline V gives CDR1 LGHNA, CDR2 YSLEER. The CDR3 extends over 16 amino acids. The J segment lost 2 bases and the V segment lost 0 bases, leaving 1 base of the junction unmatched. DNA for the CDR3: TGCGCCAGCAGCCAAGAGGGACTAGCCAACACCGGGGAGCTGTTTTTT. It translates to CASSQEGLANTGELFF.

In regard to this clonotype: A much bigger clone sits one base away, suggesting this may be a read error. The V and J genes are TRBV6-2 or TRBV6-3 and TRBJ2-7; TRBD1 matches at 11 bases. This CDR3 spans 13 amino acids. V shed 8 bases, J shed 5 bases, and the junction held 5 bases outside the gene matches. Germline loops: CDR1 MNHEY, CDR2 SVGEGT. The CDR3 DNA is TGTGCCAGCGGCCGGACAGGGGGCAACGAGCAGTACTTC. Amino acids: CASGRTGGNEQYF.

This clonotype was counted between two and nine times. The chain links TRBV28 to TRBJ2-1, with D maybe TRBD2 (6 bases). V lost 6 bases and J 1 base, leaving 22 bases between the germline ends. The CDR3 runs 18 residues. CDR1 and CDR2 from the germline V gene are MDHEN and SYDVKM. This chain's CDR3 is CASSSPSSTEGSYNEQFF. The CDR3 nucleotides read TGTGCCAGCAGCTCCCCGAGCTCAACGGAGGGATCCTACAATGAGCAGTTCTTC. The whole variable domain, remainder taken from reference TRBV28 and TRBJ2-1, is DVKVTQSSRYLVKRTGEKVFLECVQDMDHENMFWYRQDPGLGLRLIYFSYDVKMKEKGDIPEGYSVSREKKERFSLILESASTNQTSMYLCASSSPSSTEGSYNEQFFGPGTRLTVL.

This clonotype was seen at least ten times. This rearrangement joins TRBV27 to TRBJ1-1, with TRBD1 identical over 10 bases. Germline values: CDR1 MNHEY, CDR2 SMNVEV (reference sequence). The CDR3 is made up of 16 amino acids. V gave up 2 bases and J gave up 4 bases; unmatched junction bases: 7. CDR3 DNA sequence: TGTGCCAGCAGTTTACGCGGACAGGGGGTAGGCACTGAAGCTTTCTTT. Encoded protein: CASSLRGQGVGTEAFF.

The V call is TRBV7-2, the J call TRBJ2-7, with D perhaps matching TRBD2 (5 bases). V was clipped by 1 base and J by 7 bases, with 17 bases between them. This CDR3 has 15 amino acids. Germline CDR1 and CDR2: SGHTA and FQGNSA. CDR3 loop: CASSLVSPFTGEQYF. CDR3 nucleotide sequence: TGTGCCAGCAGCTTAGTATCTCCTTTTACGGGGGAGCAGTACTTC.

This clonotype was detected many times. The V and J genes are TRBV27 and TRBJ2-1; the match to TRBD2 covers 12 bases. This CDR3 is 16 amino acids long. The V segment lost 3 bases and the J segment 7 bases; nucleotides outside the gene matches: 7. CDR1 and CDR2 from the germline V gene are MNHEY and SMNVEV (reference sequence). CDR3 sequence reads: CASSLGGLAGLNEQFF. The DNA of the CDR3 is TGTGCCAGCAGTTTGGGTGGACTAGCGGGACTAAATGAGCAGTTCTTC.